This T cell receptor (beta chain) was identified during a study of T-cell reconstitution after alpha-beta-depleted transplantation in children. Preparation of the TCRbeta library involved a method that used unique molecular identifiers. TCRdb reprocessed the PCR reads with MiXCR, giving one entry per CDR3 protein. Of tens of thousands of distinct CDR3 sequences in the sample, around 6.6% were seen once. The CDR3 extends over 15 amino acids. Germline CDR1 SGDLS, CDR2 YYNGEE. Trimming took 2 bases from V and 5 from J, leaving 14 bases between them. The chain links TRBV9 to TRBJ1-5; D is perhaps TRBD1 (6 bases). The TCR originated in a human donor who donated a stem cell graft to a child with acute lymphoblastic leukemia. Specimen: PBMCs from the stem cell graft donor, collected from the stem cell graft. The CDR3 DNA is TGTGCCAGCAGCGTGTTCGGGACAACTGATCAGCCCCAGCATTTT. This sequence encodes CASSVFGTTDQPQHF.